Listed here are 17 T cell receptor beta chains from one sample, sequenced in a study of regulatory and conventional T cells in RAG deficiency. The sorted conventional CD4+ T cells were CD25-low and CD127-high, with genomic DNA sequenced. Generated by immunoSEQ multiplex PCR, the TCRdb table keeps only in-frame clones and is missing some. Among fewer than 40,000 clones listed, about 75% were seen once. The same data also contributed to another study, on regulatory T cells. That report adds: The PCR used 52 TRBV and 13 TRBJ primers.

The specimen was CD4+ effector T cells sorted from blood. These receptors originate from a human donor in good health.

This clone was seen more than once but under ten times. The chain employs TRBV2 and TRBJ2-7; D unclear. The CDR3 covers 14 residues. Germline CDR1 and CDR2: SNHLY and FYNNEI. V lost 4 bases to trimming and J lost 2 bases, with 12 bases between them. The CDR3 bases are TGTGCCAGCAGTGTCCGAGACACCGCCTACGAGCAGTACTTC. Translated: CASSVRDTAYEQYF.

The CDR3 is CASSPGTGPGQPQHF. The DNA for the CDR3 is TGCGCCAGCAGCCCGGGGACAGGACCGGGGCAGCCCCAGCATTTT. This chain uses TRBV5-1 with TRBJ1-5, with 8 bases fitting TRBD1. With 4 bases clipped from V and 7 bases from J, the junction kept 10 bases outside the gene matches. CDR1 is SGHRS, CDR2 YFSETQ, per germline. This CDR3 spans 15 amino acids. The whole variable domain, remainder taken from reference TRBV5-1 and TRBJ1-5, is KAGVTQTPRYLIKTRGQQVTLSCSPISGHRSVSWYQQTPGQGLQFLFEYFSETQRNKGNFPGRFSGRQFSNSRSEMNVSTLELGDSALYLCASSPGTGPGQPQHFGDGTRLSIL.

The chain links TRBV4-2 to TRBJ2-2, with D tentatively TRBD2 (5 bases). The CDR3 consists of 16 residues. Deletions cut 0 bases from V and 4 bases from J, with 12 bases between. The germline CDR1 and CDR2 sequences are LGHNA and YNFKEQ. The CDR3 coding sequence is TGTGCCAGCAGCCAAGACAGTACTCGGGGCACCGGGGAGCTGTTTTTT. It specifies CASSQDSTRGTGELFF.

This chain uses TRBV7-2 with TRBJ2-2; 7 bases are a match to TRBD2. V was pared by 10 bases and J by 1 base, with 12 bases of the junction left unmatched. Germline CDR1 and CDR2: SGHTA and FQGNSA. This CDR3 comprises 16 residues. CDR3 amino acids: CAIYRGASGNTGELFF. DNA of the CDR3: TGTGCCATCTACCGCGGGGCTAGCGGGAACACCGGGGAGCTGTTTTTT.

This chain links TRBV11-2 with TRBJ2-7; D is uncertain. CDR1 is SGHAT and CDR2 is FQNNGV in the germline V gene. Trimming cost V 5 bases and J 3 bases, with 17 bases left between them. The CDR3 extends over 15 amino acids. CDR3 nucleotides: TGTGCCAGCAGCGTGAACTGGGTTCAGAGCTACGAGCAGTACTTC. Its protein product is CASSVNWVQSYEQYF.

The rearrangement links TRBV6-5 to TRBJ2-7; 11 nucleotides agree with TRBD2. V shed 5 bases and J 5 bases; nucleotides not matched to a gene: 8. From germline, CDR1 is MNHEY and CDR2 SVGAGI. This CDR3 region has 15 residues. CDR3 in DNA: TGTGCCAGCAGTGCTCTAGCGGGGGGATTTCACGAGCAGTACTTC. Protein product: CASSALAGGFHEQYF.

The chain carries TRBV5-1 and TRBJ1-4; D unresolved. V lost 0 bases and J lost 4, with 13 bases in between. Germline V CDR1 and CDR2: SGHRS, YFSETQ. This CDR3 region has 16 residues. Here the CDR3 DNA reads TGCGCCAGCAGCTTGGGAGATACCACAGATAATGAAAAACTGTTTTTT. It specifies CASSLGDTTDNEKLFF.

This chain joins TRBV19 and TRBJ2-7; D may correspond to TRBD1 or TRBD2 (5 bases each). The CDR3 totals 14 residues. The V end was cut by 5 bases, the J end by 0 bases, with 11 bases between. Germline lookup yields CDR1 LNHDA and CDR2 SQIVND (reference sequence). CDR3 bases: TGTGCCAGTAGTCGCTGGGGGTCCTCCTACGAGCAGTACTTC. Amino acid sequence: CASSRWGSSYEQYF.

The chain employs TRBV5-1 and TRBJ2-3; D gene uncertain. V shed 4 bases and J shed 2 bases, with 14 bases lying between them. CDR1 is SGHRS and CDR2 is YFSETQ in the germline V gene. This CDR3 has 15 residues. CDR3 loop: CASSPGGGFTDTQYF. The CDR3 DNA follows: TGCGCCAGCAGCCCGGGTGGCGGATTCACAGATACGCAGTATTTT.

The chain uses TRBV7-3 and TRBJ2-1; no firm D call. Trimming shortened V by 2 bases and J by 7 bases, and 12 bases separated the two germline ends. The CDR3 loop spans 14 amino acids. CDR1 and CDR2 (germline): SGHTA, FQGTGA. The CDR3 reads CASSLGPMGNEQFF. In DNA, the CDR3 is TGTGCCAGCAGCTTAGGCCCGATGGGGAATGAGCAGTTCTTC.

The rearrangement joins TRBV21-1 to TRBJ1-1. TRBV21-1 is labeled a pseudogene. CDR3 size: 15 residues. The DNA of the CDR3 is TGTGCCAGCAGCAACCTGGGACGCGGTAACACTGAAGCTTTCTTT. Its protein product is CASSNLGRGNTEAFF.

The rearrangement uses TRBV5-8 and TRBJ2-7; D might be TRBD2 (5 bases). Germline lookup yields CDR1 SGHTS and CDR2 YDEGEE. Trimming cost V 2 bases and J 1 base, with 16 bases left between them. The CDR3 loop spans 16 amino acids. The CDR3 DNA follows: TGTGCCAGCAGCTTTTTGAGGGCCGTGGGGTCCTACGAGCAGTACTTC. This gives the protein CASSFLRAVGSYEQYF.

The chain has TRBV5-6 and TRBJ1-1; D not resolved. Trimming shortened V by 0 bases and J by 3 bases, and 9 bases separated the two germline ends. The length of the CDR3 is 14 residues. Germline V gene data show CDR1 as SGHDT and CDR2 as YYEEEE. In DNA form, the CDR3 reads TGTGCCAGCAGCTTGGGATATGGGGACACTGAAGCTTTCTTT. Translated: CASSLGYGDTEAFF. Supplemented by reference TRBV5-6 and TRBJ1-1, the full variable domain reads DAGVTQSPTHLIKTRGQQVTLRCSPKSGHDTVSWYQQALGQGPQFIFQYYEEEERQRGNFPDRFSGHQFPNYSSELNVNALLLGDSALYLCASSLGYGDTEAFFGQGTRLTVV.

This clone showed up just a few times. V usage is TRBV6-1 and J usage is TRBJ1-2; D is unresolved. Trimming shortened V by 9 bases and J by 3 bases, and 11 bases separated the two germline ends. This CDR3 has 12 residues. Germline values: CDR1 MNHNS, CDR2 SASEGT. CDR3 bases: TGTGCCAGTGTCCGGGCCTACTATGGCTACACCTTC. Protein: CASVRAYYGYTF.

This rearrangement joins TRBV5-1 to TRBJ2-2, with 10 bases matching TRBD1. This CDR3 comprises 15 residues. Germline CDR1 reads SGHRS; CDR2 reads YFSETQ. Trimming removed 7 bases from V and 5 bases from J; junction bases left unmatched: 8. CDR3 region: CASARDRGWTGELFF. DNA for the CDR3: TGCGCCAGCGCTAGGGACAGGGGTTGGACCGGGGAGCTGTTTTTT. Full variable domain (missing parts from reference TRBV5-1 and TRBJ2-2): KAGVTQTPRYLIKTRGQQVTLSCSPISGHRSVSWYQQTPGQGLQFLFEYFSETQRNKGNFPGRFSGRQFSNSRSEMNVSTLELGDSALYLCASARDRGWTGELFFGEGSRLTVL.

The chain carries TRBV14 and TRBJ2-1, with TRBD1 as a possible D gene (6 bases). Germline loops: CDR1 SGHDN, CDR2 FVKESK. Trimming cost V 5 bases and J 4 bases, with 15 bases left between them. The CDR3 sequence is 15 residues long. CDR3 sequence (DNA): TGTGCCAGCAGCGATAAACTGGGGACATACAATGAGCAGTTCTTC. Protein product: CASSDKLGTYNEQFF.

This chain joins TRBV10-3 and TRBJ1-1; D gene ambiguous. The ends were cut back, 10 bases at V and 1 base at J, with 7 bases in the middle. The CDR3 is 11 amino acids. From germline, CDR1 is ENHRY and CDR2 SYGVKD. CDR3 coding DNA: TGTGCCACCTGGGGGAACACTGAAGCTTTCTTT. Protein sequence: CATWGNTEAFF.